One and the same sample provided the 18 T cell receptor beta chains below, sequenced in a study of beta chain features in type 1 diabetes. Study results and caveats: Significant though moderate, a shortening of TCRB CDR3s appeared in all four CD4+ subsets of Type 1 diabetes patients.

For these TCRs, the target antigens are not known. Expressed TCRB transcripts were sequenced because the entire RNA isolate underwent reverse transcription. Generated by immunoSEQ multiplex PCR, the TCRdb table keeps only in-frame clones and is missing some. The data contain some 150,000 clones, around an eighth of them singletons. The material sequenced was central memory CD4+ T cells from blood. The receptors were sampled from a man aged 18 to 29 with type 1 diabetes.

This clone was seen more than once but under ten times. This chain connects TRBV30 to TRBJ1-1; D is uncertain. CDR1 GTSNPN and CDR2 SVGIG come from the germline V gene (reference sequence). V dropped 0 bases and J dropped 6 bases, with 14 bases sitting between them. This CDR3 contains 14 residues. In nucleotides, the CDR3 is TGTGCCTGGAGTGTGAGGTCTCCCAGCTCTGAAGCTTTCTTT. As protein: CAWSVRSPSSEAFF.

The V call is TRBV18, the J call TRBJ2-1, with D hard to call. Deletions cut 0 bases from V and 6 bases from J, with 15 bases between. CDR1 and CDR2 from the germline V gene are KGHSH and LQKENI. The CDR3 is 16 residues long. The CDR3 DNA reads as TGTGCCAGCTCACCACCCGCAGTGGGGAATGGCAATGAGCAGTTCTTC. Translated: CASSPPAVGNGNEQFF.

The rearrangement links TRBV27 to TRBJ1-2, with 9 bases identical to TRBD1. From germline, CDR1 is MNHEY and CDR2 SMNVEV (reference sequence). V lost 6 bases and J lost 2; bases outside the gene matches: 10. The CDR3 spans 16 residues. In nucleotides, the CDR3 is TGTGCCAGCAGACCGGGACAGGGTATAGTAAACTATGGCTACACCTTC. Protein product: CASRPGQGIVNYGYTF.

The chain is built from TRBV10-3 and TRBJ2-7; no clear D gene. The germline CDR1 and CDR2 sequences are ENHRY and SYGVKD. V lost 10 bases and J lost 0, with 19 bases in between. The CDR3 is 15 residues long. The CDR3 nucleotides are TGTGCCAGCTTTTCCAGCCCGAGCTCCTCCTACGAGCAGTACTTC. This gives the protein CASFSSPSSSYEQYF.

The CDR3 sequence is CASSEGVNTEAFF. The DNA of the CDR3 is TGTGCCAGCAGTGAAGGGGTGAACACTGAAGCTTTCTTT. V usage is TRBV2 and J usage is TRBJ1-1; unclear D gene. This CDR3 contains 13 residues. CDR1 and CDR2 from the germline V gene are SNHLY and FYNNEI. V was shortened by 1 base and J by 0 bases, with 3 bases between the two germline ends.

This clone appeared a few times. The gene calls are TRBV10-3 and TRBJ2-2, with 10 nucleotides matching TRBD2. The J segment lost 1 base and the V segment lost 3 bases, leaving 2 bases of the junction unmatched. Germline-derived CDR1 and CDR2 are ENHRY and SYGVKD. There are 16 residues in the CDR3. This CDR3 reads CAISDSSGGNTGELFF. The CDR3 DNA follows: TGTGCCATCAGTGATTCTAGCGGGGGGAACACCGGGGAGCTGTTTTTT.

The chain uses TRBV4-2 and TRBJ2-2, with D tentatively TRBD2 (6 bases). The germline V gene encodes CDR1 LGHNA and CDR2 YNFKEQ. The CDR3 runs 17 residues. Trimming took off 0 bases at V and 1 base at J, with 12 bases between the two ends. CDR3 coding DNA: TGTGCCAGCAGCCAAGATGGAGGGGCCCTGAACACCGGGGAGCTGTTTTTT. Translation gives CASSQDGGALNTGELFF.

The gene calls are TRBV28 and TRBJ2-1; D possibly uses TRBD1 or TRBD2 (7 bases each). In germline, CDR1 is MDHEN, CDR2 SYDVKM. V was pared by 7 bases and J by 4 bases, with 14 bases between. The CDR3 is made up of 14 amino acids. The CDR3 is CASNRQGGYNEQFF. The CDR3 DNA reads as TGTGCCAGCAATCGTCAGGGGGGGTACAATGAGCAGTTCTTC. Complete variable domain (other parts from reference TRBV28 and TRBJ2-1): DVKVTQSSRYLVKRTGEKVFLECVQDMDHENMFWYRQDPGLGLRLIYFSYDVKMKEKGDIPEGYSVSREKKERFSLILESASTNQTSMYLCASNRQGGYNEQFFGPGTRLTVL.

The CDR3 is CASSEGFWDTGELFF. The DNA of the CDR3 is TGTGCCAGCAGTGAAGGATTTTGGGACACCGGGGAGCTGTTTTTT. V gene TRBV6-1 combines with J gene TRBJ2-2; D unresolved. V dropped 1 base and J dropped 3 bases, with 9 bases sitting between them. This CDR3 has 15 amino acids. CDR1 and CDR2 from the germline V gene are MNHNS and SASEGT.

This clone was counted between two and nine times. The V and J genes are TRBV18 and TRBJ1-4; D is perhaps TRBD1 (6 bases). Per the germline V gene, CDR1 is KGHSH and CDR2 is LQKENI. V was trimmed by 4 bases and J by 8 bases, leaving 14 bases between them. The CDR3 extends over 14 amino acids. DNA of the CDR3: TGTGCCAGCTCACTCGATGCGGGGGGCGAAAAACTGTTTTTT. It specifies CASSLDAGGEKLFF.

The chain carries TRBV29-1 and TRBJ2-7; maybe TRBD2 (6 bases). V was cut by 4 bases and J by 2 bases, with 21 bases left in between. The CDR3 sequence is 16 residues long. CDR1 SQVTM and CDR2 ANQGSEA come from the germline V gene. The CDR3 DNA reads TGCAGCGTTGGTTTTGGGACGGGGGTCCACGCCTACGAGCAGTACTTC. Translated, it gives CSVGFGTGVHAYEQYF.

This clone was seen a few times. The chain recombines TRBV10-1 with TRBJ2-1; D is possibly TRBD1 (6 bases). The CDR3 runs 13 residues. Germline V gene sequence: CDR1 WNHNN, CDR2 SYGVQD (reference sequence). Trimming removed 6 bases from V and 8 bases from J, with 14 bases in between. Here the CDR3 DNA reads TGCGCCAGCAGCAAACAGGGTGGCTATGAGCAGTTCTTC. Residues: CASSKQGGYEQFF.

This clone was counted between two and nine times. This rearrangement joins TRBV19 to TRBJ2-1; the D is unclear. The length of the CDR3 is 13 residues. CDR1 LNHDA and CDR2 SQIVND come from the germline V gene (reference sequence). V dropped 4 bases and J dropped 12 bases, with 16 bases sitting between them. The CDR3 reads CASSNNQDLGQFF. In nucleotides, the CDR3 is TGTGCCAGTAGTAATAACCAGGACCTCGGGCAGTTCTTC.

The chain has TRBV9 and TRBJ2-1; 8 bases line up with TRBD2. This CDR3 comprises 17 residues. Trimming cost V 0 bases and J 0 bases; bases outside gene matches: 5. Germline V gene data show CDR1 as SGDLS and CDR2 as YYNGEE. The CDR3 reads CASSVAPGGDSYNEQFF. DNA of the CDR3: TGTGCCAGCAGCGTAGCCCCGGGGGGGGACTCCTACAATGAGCAGTTCTTC.

The rearrangement joins TRBV21-1 to TRBJ2-6; the table names TRBD1, a call not compared with the DNA. TRBV21-1 is reported as a pseudogene. CDR3 length equals 18 residues. The CDR3 loop reads CASSGTGKQFSGANVLTF. Here the CDR3 DNA reads TGTGCCAGCAGCGGAACAGGGAAACAATTCTCTGGGGCCAACGTCCTGACTTTC.

V gene TRBV29-1 combines with J gene TRBJ1-1, with 8 bases identical to TRBD1. The germline CDR1 and CDR2 sequences are SQVTM and ANQGSEA. This CDR3 comprises 15 residues. The trim removed 1 base at V and 1 base at J, leaving 5 bases unmatched. The CDR3 DNA reads as TGCAGCGTTGAAGGATCGACAGGGGCGAACACTGAAGCTTTCTTT. This codes for CSVEGSTGANTEAFF.

This chain connects TRBV7-9 to TRBJ1-4, with D unclear. V gave up 3 bases and J gave up 8 bases, with 13 bases separating them. The CDR3 consists of 14 residues. Germline-derived CDR1 and CDR2 are SEHNR and FQNEAQ (reference sequence). CDR3 sequence: CASSFSSGGEKLFF. CDR3 bases: TGTGCCAGCAGCTTCTCCTCCGGAGGCGAAAAACTGTTTTTT.

Points on this clone: Other DNA sequences in the same sample also yield this CDR3. The chain couples TRBV30 to TRBJ1-5; D gene uncertain. V was trimmed by 0 bases and J by 4 bases, leaving 7 bases between them. The length of the CDR3 is 13 residues. Germline V CDR1 and CDR2: GTSNPN, SVGIG (reference sequence). CDR3 DNA: TGTGCCTGGAGTGTACGAGGGAATCAGCCCCAGCATTTT. It encodes CAWSVRGNQPQHF.